These T cell receptor beta chains were read from a single sample in a study of blood T cell repertoires in COVID-19. TCRdb's table, derived via immunoSEQ multiplex PCR, lists solely in-frame clones and lacks some. The table shows roughly 450,000 clones, with 90% occurring only once. The sequenced material came from PBMCs or T cells enriched from blood (not recorded which). These receptors came from a man between 18 and 29 years old who had recovered from COVID-19. Each CDR3 is given without its conserved first and last residue. Fields, in order: V gene, clone size, CDR3 protein. Size is stated for part of the rows, as once, few or many counts, or as a class when the clone is expanded.

>TRBV7-9|NA
ASSLVGGLGTEAF
>TRBV3-1/TRBV3-2|NA
ASKPGQLLYNSPLH
>TRBV9|NA
ASSKQGSGTEAF
>TRBV19|NA
ASSIASGFANTGELF
>TRBV27|NA
ASASGTGVYGYT
>TRBV24-1|few
ATSGDGHYEQY
>TRBV28|NA
ASSLTGVNTEAF
>TRBV19|NA
ASSITSGKVTDTQY
>TRBV10-3|NA
AIREQRASYNEQF
>TRBV7-3|NA
ASGFSGATLF
>TRBV10-3|NA
AISEYVGGREQF
>TRBV6-5|NA
ASSGTVGNEKLF
>TRBV19|NA
ASSTTGSGQPQH
>TRBV20-1|NA
SASTRGNTIY
>TRBV9|once
ASSLRYGNTIY
>TRBV3-1/TRBV3-2|NA
ASSQARRGVSLNTEAF
>TRBV5-1|NA
ASSLAGAGNTIY
>TRBV2|NA
ASSDGGSRAQPQH
>TRBV5-6|NA
ASSSRQGRHEQY
>TRBV30|NA
AWSGGGPGQPQH
>TRBV30|NA
AWSPQGVDKNIQY
>TRBV28|NA
ASSRGRGAYQPQH
>TRBV5-1|once
ASSLAPGDSYEQY
>TRBV19|once
ASSIAVLNEQY
>TRBV5-1|NA
ASSAGDSTNQPQH
>TRBV19|NA
ASSRWGFTITDTQY
>TRBV5-6|once
ASSLAVVGAGELF
>TRBV27|NA
ASSTRATSTDTQY
>TRBV7-3|NA
ASSLIAATYNEQF
>TRBV28|NA
ASRGRRRGYGNTIY
>TRBV24-1|NA
ATSDLAGVEQY
>TRBV6-2/TRBV6-3|NA
ASSYLRGHWGTRGAGNEQF
>TRBV27|NA
ASTSGFGGYT
>TRBV29-1|NA
SVGQGSYQPQH
>TRBV30|NA
AWSVLSEDSPLH
>TRBV6-5|NA
ASRTGTVGNTIY
>TRBV27|few
ASRGTTGLVYGYT
>TRBV2|once
ASSETGGGYT
>TRBV7-6|NA
ASSLDQGNEKLF
>TRBV30|NA
AWSEGVWGYT
>TRBV5-1|NA
ASSLGPANSNQPQH
>TRBV7-3|NA
ASSPSNNEQF
>TRBV30|NA
AWSTPRRGHTGELF
>TRBV7-9|NA
ASSLAWPGGGGYT
>TRBV29-1|once
SVEGGGYTEAF
>TRBV5-1|NA
ASSLVEVSEAF
>TRBV15|NA
ATSRDLRSYGYT
>TRBV11-2|NA
ASRGDRESLNSPLH
>TRBV25-1|NA
ASSWADNQPQH
>TRBV20-1|NA
SASSYEQY
>TRBV14|NA
ASSRPGQGQPGANVLT
>TRBV29-1|NA
SVEDLLFGAVDTEAF
>TRBV5-1|NA
ASSLPTGGTEAF
>TRBV7-6|NA
ASSLLGRPGAPNTIY
>TRBV30|NA
AWTGGSTEAF
>TRBV7-9|NA
ASSPFGGRGYEQY
>TRBV5-1|NA
ASSLGTSGIYEQY